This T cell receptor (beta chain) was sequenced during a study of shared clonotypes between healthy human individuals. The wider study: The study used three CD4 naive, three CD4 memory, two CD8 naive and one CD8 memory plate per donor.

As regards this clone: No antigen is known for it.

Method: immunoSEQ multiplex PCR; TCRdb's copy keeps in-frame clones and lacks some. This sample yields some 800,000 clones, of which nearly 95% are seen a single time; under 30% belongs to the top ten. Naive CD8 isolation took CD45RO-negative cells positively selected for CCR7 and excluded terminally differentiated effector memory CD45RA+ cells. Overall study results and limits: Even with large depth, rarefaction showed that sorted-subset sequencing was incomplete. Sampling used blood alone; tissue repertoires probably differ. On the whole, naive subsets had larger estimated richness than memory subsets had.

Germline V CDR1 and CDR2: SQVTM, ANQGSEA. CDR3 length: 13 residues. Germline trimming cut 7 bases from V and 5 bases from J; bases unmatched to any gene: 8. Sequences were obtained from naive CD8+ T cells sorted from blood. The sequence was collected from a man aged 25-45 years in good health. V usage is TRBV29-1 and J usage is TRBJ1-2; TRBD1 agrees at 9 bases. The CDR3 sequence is CSAVDRGRYGYTF. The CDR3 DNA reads TGCAGCGCTGTGGACAGGGGAAGATATGGCTACACCTTC.